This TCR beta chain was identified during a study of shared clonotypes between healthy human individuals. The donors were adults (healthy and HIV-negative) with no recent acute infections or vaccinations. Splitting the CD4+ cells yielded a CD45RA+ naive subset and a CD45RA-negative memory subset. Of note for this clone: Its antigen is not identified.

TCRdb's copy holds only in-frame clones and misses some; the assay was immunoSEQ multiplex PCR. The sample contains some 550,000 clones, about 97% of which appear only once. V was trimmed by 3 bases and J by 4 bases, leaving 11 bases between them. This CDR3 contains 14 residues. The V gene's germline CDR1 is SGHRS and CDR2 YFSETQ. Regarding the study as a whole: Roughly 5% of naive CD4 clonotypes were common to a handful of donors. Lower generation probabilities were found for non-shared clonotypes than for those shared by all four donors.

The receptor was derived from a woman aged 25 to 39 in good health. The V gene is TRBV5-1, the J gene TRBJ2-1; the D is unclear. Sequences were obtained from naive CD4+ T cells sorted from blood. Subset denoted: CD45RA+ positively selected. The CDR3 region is CASSYWTEYNEQFF. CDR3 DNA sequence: TGCGCCAGCAGCTATTGGACGGAGTACAATGAGCAGTTCTTC.